This T cell receptor beta chain was captured in a study of blood T cell repertoires in COVID-19 (TCRdb year 2020). With respect to the entire study: Collaborator samples came from the United States, Italy and Spain and covered acute and convalescent phases of COVID-19. The dataset comprised deeply sampled blood TCRbeta repertoires from subjects exposed to, actively infected with, or recovered from COVID-19. Sample metadata almost always included a de-identified subject ID, COVID-19 status, age in years and sex. The material from the prospective study consisted of cDNA or gDNA derived from T cells, B-cell-depleted T cells, or PBMCs. HLA class I and class II types, where available, came from metadata supplied by the sample provider rather than from assay-based typing. The repertoires were released in a freely available public database intended as a resource for research on the immune response to SARS-CoV-2. The samples were drawn from two sources: the first 160 participants of the ongoing ImmuneRACE study, and 1,000 to 1,500 subjects contributed by 6 global collaborators. Summary of the overall study and its limitations: Clinical and demographic metadata were provided uncurated, with the amount varying by source and participant.

Collaborating institutions collected whole blood in K2EDTA tubes following their own protocols. For TCRbeta analysis, collaborators shipped samples as frozen whole blood, isolated PBMCs, or DNA extracted from either of those sample types. V is cut back by 4 bases and J by 4 bases, with 9 bases in the junction unmatched. The CDR1 and CDR2 encoded by the germline V gene are SQVTM and ANQGSEA. The CDR3 has 15 amino acids, counting the end cysteine and phenylalanine. Left in the record is the CDR3 DNA by itself, 45 bases read in frame from the first base. TCRbeta CDR3 regions were amplified from genomic DNA using the immunoSEQ Assay, a bias-controlled multiplex PCR. The authors processed their data as follows. The number of nucleated cells in each sample was estimated by amplification of reference gene primers within the assay. Sequence reads were collapsed and filtered to measure the absolute abundance of every unique TCRbeta CDR3 rearrangement. For each sample, productive Simpson clonality was calculated as the square root of Simpson's diversity index across productive rearrangements. The clones in this table, taken by TCRdb from immuneACCESS, are in-frame only. Not every clone is retained; where verified, under half of the shortfall comes from an unresolved V gene, and the cause of the rest is unknown. The D gene and trimming were derived from the DNA, and the V and J assignments and clone size from that table. This sample gives about 120,000 clones in total; about 80% of them show up just once. The top ten hold 7% to 9.5% of the sample.

As to this clone: Its recognized antigen is unknown. Base qualities are missing; no much larger clone stands one base away.

Sequenced material: peripheral blood. The chain links TRBV29-1 with TRBJ1-2, with TRBD1 identical over 10 junction bases. The source of this sequence is a man in his sixties or seventies with active or convalescent COVID-19. The DNA sequence is TGCAGCGTTGCGGGACAGGGGAATCAGGCCTATGGCTACACCTTC. This gives the protein CSVAGQGNQAYGYTF. Where the CDR3 stops, the reference TRBV29-1 and TRBJ1-2 genes take over; the full variable domain is SAVISQKPSRDICQRGTSLTIQCQVDSQVTMMFWYRQQPGQSLTLIATANQGSEATYESGFVIDKFPISRPNLTFSTLTVSNMSPEDSSIYLCSVAGQGNQAYGYTFGSGTRLTVV.